This TCR beta chain is from a study of graft-versus-host responses after intestinal transplantation. Study summary: Among the recipients, transplants were multivisceral, liver-intestinal, or isolated intestinal. Every one of the recipients received anti-thymocyte globulin induction and afterwards took tacrolimus and steroids for around 3 years.

On this clone itself: Its target is unknown.

Some clones are missing from TCRdb's copy, which holds only in-frame ones; the method was immunoSEQ multiplex PCR. The profile shows under 95,000 clones, 89% of them singletons. Study-level results: There were GvH clones found in recipient marrow, and some of them appeared first in ileum or blood. Allografts of one patient group, those with graft-donor T cell macrochimerism, had high graft-versus-host to host-versus-graft clonal ratios.

CDR3 length: 13 amino acids. The germline V gene has CDR1 SEHNR and CDR2 FQNEAQ (reference sequence). The ends were cut back, 5 bases at V and 2 bases at J, with 10 bases in the middle. The sample was unstimulated CD8+ T cells sorted from spleen or lymph node cells, taken before intestinal transplant. This sequence was found in a human donor who received an intestinal transplant. V gene TRBV7-9 combines with J gene TRBJ2-7, with D hard to call. The CDR3 DNA is TGTGCCAGCAGCCCCGACATGGCCTACGAGCAGTACTTC. This sequence encodes CASSPDMAYEQYF.